Listed below are T cell receptor beta chains from one sample, sequenced in a study of lung T cells in sarcoidosis with Löfgren's syndrome. TCRdb re-analysed the reads in MiXCR, keeping a single row per CDR3 protein. The table includes tens of thousands of distinct CDR3 sequences, less than 25% detected once. Sequenced material: CD4+ T cells from PBMCs. These receptors were obtained from a human donor with sarcoidosis (Löfgren's syndrome or another form), or a control subject (not recorded which). Both conserved end residues are part of each CDR3. The order of the fields is CDR3 length, V gene, clone size, D gene, J gene, CDR3 DNA, CDR3 protein. The D gene is left open where the match is weak. The size entry is marked missing in some rows and otherwise reads once, few, many or a size class.

length: 15
V: TRBV20-1
size: many
D: TRBD1
J: TRBJ1-5
DNA: TGCAGTGCTAGGCCAGGGGGTGGCCATAATCAGCCCCAGCATTTT
CDR3: CSARPGGGHNQPQHF

length: 14
V: TRBV20-1
size: many
D: NA
J: TRBJ2-1
DNA: TGCAGTGCTAGAGATTATTTAGGGGACAATGAGCAGTTCTTC
CDR3: CSARDYLGDNEQFF

length: 13
V: TRBV28
size: many
D: NA
J: TRBJ2-5
DNA: TGTGCCAGCAGTTTGGACAGACAAGAGACCCAGTACTTC
CDR3: CASSLDRQETQYF

length: 14
V: TRBV28
size: NA
D: NA
J: TRBJ1-2
DNA: TGTGCCAGCAGTTCGAAAACTCCGATGGATAGCTACGCCTTC
CDR3: CASSSKTPMDSYAF

length: 13
V: TRBV25-1
size: many
D: TRBD2
J: TRBJ2-3
DNA: TGTGCCAGCAGCGGGGGGAAGACAGATACGCAGTATTTT
CDR3: CASSGGKTDTQYF

length: 14
V: TRBV28
size: many
D: NA
J: TRBJ1-2
DNA: TGTGCCAGCAGTCGACAGGTCGCTAACTATGGCTACACCTTC
CDR3: CASSRQVANYGYTF

length: 14
V: TRBV4-1
size: NA
D: NA
J: TRBJ2-2
DNA: TGCGCCAGCAGTCTGATCAGGGGTCCCGGGGAGCTGTTTTTT
CDR3: CASSLIRGPGELFF

length: 14
V: TRBV10-3
size: NA
D: NA
J: TRBJ2-3
DNA: TGTGCCATCAGTGAGTCCTGGGGGGCAGATACGCAGTATTTT
CDR3: CAISESWGADTQYF

length: 14
V: TRBV6-1
size: many
D: TRBD1
J: TRBJ1-3
DNA: TGTGCCAGCAGTGAAGGGACAGGGCTTAACACCATATATTTT
CDR3: CASSEGTGLNTIYF

length: 12
V: TRBV20-1
size: medium-sized
D: NA
J: TRBJ2-1
DNA: TGCAGTGCTAGCGGGGATTACAATGAGCAGTTCTTC
CDR3: CSASGDYNEQFF

length: 16
V: TRBV19
size: few
D: NA
J: TRBJ2-1
DNA: TGTGCCAGTAGTATGGGGAATCGGGGGACCTACAATGAGCAGTTCTTC
CDR3: CASSMGNRGTYNEQFF

length: 13
V: TRBV10-3
size: few
D: NA
J: TRBJ2-6
DNA: TGTGCCATCTCAGGGCTCGGGGCCAACGTCCTGACTTTC
CDR3: CAISGLGANVLTF

length: 16
V: TRBV5-4
size: few
D: NA
J: TRBJ1-2
DNA: TGTGCCAGCAGCTTGGTAACAGCCCCAGGGAGCTATGGCTACACCTTC
CDR3: CASSLVTAPGSYGYTF

length: 17
V: TRBV12-3/TRBV12-4
size: NA
D: TRBD1
J: TRBJ1-6
DNA: TGTGCCAGCAGTTTCAGTGGGACAGGGGTTGGTAATTCACCCCTCCACTTT
CDR3: CASSFSGTGVGNSPLHF

length: 11
V: TRBV5-1
size: few
D: NA
J: TRBJ1-2
DNA: TGCGCCAGCAGCTCATCCATCGGCTACACCTTC
CDR3: CASSSSIGYTF

length: 14
V: TRBV6-1
size: many
D: TRBD1
J: TRBJ2-5
DNA: TGTGCCAGCAGTGAACGACAGGGGGCTTGGACCCAGTACTTC
CDR3: CASSERQGAWTQYF

length: 13
V: TRBV11-1
size: few
D: NA
J: TRBJ2-3
DNA: TGTGCCAGCAGCTTCAGGGGCTCGGATACGCAGTATTTT
CDR3: CASSFRGSDTQYF

length: 12
V: TRBV15
size: NA
D: NA
J: TRBJ2-7
DNA: TGTGCCACCAGTATCGACGGCTACGAGCAGTACTTC
CDR3: CATSIDGYEQYF

length: 15
V: TRBV9
size: NA
D: TRBD2
J: TRBJ2-5
DNA: TGTGCCAGCATCGTAGAGGGGACTAGCGGAGAGACCCAGTACTTC
CDR3: CASIVEGTSGETQYF

length: 12
V: TRBV20-1
size: many
D: NA
J: TRBJ1-5
DNA: TGCAGTGCATACACTAGCAATCAGCCCCAGCATTTT
CDR3: CSAYTSNQPQHF

length: 13
V: TRBV15
size: few
D: TRBD2
J: TRBJ2-3
DNA: TGTGCCACCAGCAGAGATGGGGAGGGAACGCAGTATTTT
CDR3: CATSRDGEGTQYF

length: 13
V: TRBV3-1
size: few
D: NA
J: TRBJ1-1
DNA: TGTGCCAGCAGCCAGAACCGGGACACTGAAGCTTTCTTT
CDR3: CASSQNRDTEAFF

length: 12
V: TRBV29-1
size: NA
D: NA
J: TRBJ1-5
DNA: TGCAGCGTTGGGGAGGGGGATCAGCCCCAGCATTTT
CDR3: CSVGEGDQPQHF

length: 15
V: TRBV18
size: few
D: TRBD2
J: TRBJ2-1
DNA: TGTGCCAGCTCGGCAGGACTAGCGGGAGGTGATGAGCAGTTCTTC
CDR3: CASSAGLAGGDEQFF

length: 13
V: TRBV3-1
size: many
D: NA
J: TRBJ2-5
DNA: TGTGCCAGCAGCCATTCGTCAAAAGAGACCCAGTACTTC
CDR3: CASSHSSKETQYF

length: 15
V: TRBV29-1
size: NA
D: TRBD2
J: TRBJ2-1
DNA: TGCAGCGTTGAAGGGGCTAGCGGGTTATACAATGAGCAGTTCTTC
CDR3: CSVEGASGLYNEQFF

length: 17
V: TRBV5-6
size: NA
D: TRBD2
J: TRBJ2-5
DNA: TGTGCCAGCAGCTCCCCTCAACTAGCGGGGGTTCGGGAGACCCAGTACTTC
CDR3: CASSSPQLAGVRETQYF

length: 15
V: TRBV19
size: many
D: NA
J: TRBJ1-1
DNA: TGTGCCAGTAGTATAGCGCCGACAGGGAACACTGAAGCTTTCTTT
CDR3: CASSIAPTGNTEAFF

length: 14
V: TRBV5-1
size: few
D: NA
J: TRBJ1-3
DNA: TGCGCCAGCAGCGAGGGACTCTCTGGAAACACCATATATTTT
CDR3: CASSEGLSGNTIYF

length: 14
V: TRBV3-1
size: NA
D: NA
J: TRBJ2-3
DNA: TGTGCCAGCAGCCTGACACTGGGGAGGGATACGCAGTATTTT
CDR3: CASSLTLGRDTQYF

length: 16
V: TRBV5-1
size: NA
D: NA
J: TRBJ2-3
DNA: TGCGCCAGCAGCTTGATATCCACAGGCCCCACAGATACGCAGTATTTT
CDR3: CASSLISTGPTDTQYF

length: 13
V: TRBV28
size: medium-sized
D: NA
J: TRBJ1-5
DNA: TGTGCCAGCCGCCCGGATGGCAATCAGCCCCAGCATTTT
CDR3: CASRPDGNQPQHF

length: 18
V: TRBV4-1
size: NA
D: NA
J: TRBJ2-1
DNA: TGCGCCAGCAGCCCGCCTCCGGGACGGGGTAGCTCCTACAATGAGCAGTTCTTC
CDR3: CASSPPPGRGSSYNEQFF

length: 13
V: TRBV19
size: few
D: TRBD2
J: TRBJ2-1
DNA: TGTGCCAGTAGTATCACTAGCGGGACCGAGCAGTTCTTC
CDR3: CASSITSGTEQFF

length: 16
V: TRBV4-3
size: NA
D: TRBD1
J: TRBJ2-1
DNA: TGCGCCAGCAGCCATGATCCAGACAGGGGTTACAATGAGCAGTTCTTC
CDR3: CASSHDPDRGYNEQFF

length: 15
V: TRBV12-3/TRBV12-4
size: few
D: NA
J: TRBJ1-2
DNA: TGTGCCAGCAGTCAAGACAGAACTACTAACTATGGCTACACCTTC
CDR3: CASSQDRTTNYGYTF

length: 17
V: TRBV20-1
size: many
D: TRBD1
J: TRBJ2-5
DNA: TGCAGTGCTAGAGATCGGTTATCCGGGACAGCCCAAGAGACCCAGTACTTC
CDR3: CSARDRLSGTAQETQYF

length: 12
V: TRBV3-1
size: few
D: TRBD1
J: TRBJ1-1
DNA: TGTGCCAGCAGCCAAGAGGGGACAGGAGCTTTCTTT
CDR3: CASSQEGTGAFF

length: 12
V: TRBV20-1
size: few
D: NA
J: TRBJ2-3
DNA: TGCAGTGCTAGCGTTCGCACAGATACGCAGTATTTT
CDR3: CSASVRTDTQYF

length: 15
V: TRBV27
size: many
D: NA
J: TRBJ2-3
DNA: TGTGCCAGCAGTATCCGGGGCAGCTACACAGATACGCAGTATTTT
CDR3: CASSIRGSYTDTQYF

length: 12
V: TRBV6-1
size: many
D: TRBD1
J: TRBJ2-7
DNA: TGTGCCAGCAGCCTGACAGGGAACGAGCAGTACTTC
CDR3: CASSLTGNEQYF

length: 16
V: TRBV27
size: many
D: NA
J: TRBJ2-5
DNA: TGTGCCAGCAGTTTACAAGCCTCCCAGGGTATGGGGACCCAGTACTTC
CDR3: CASSLQASQGMGTQYF

length: 12
V: TRBV27
size: many
D: NA
J: TRBJ2-7
DNA: TGTGCCAGCAGTTCGACGGGCTACGAGCAGTACTTC
CDR3: CASSSTGYEQYF

length: 14
V: TRBV10-2
size: many
D: NA
J: TRBJ2-3
DNA: TGCGCCAGCAGTGAGCGATATTACACAGATACGCAGTATTTT
CDR3: CASSERYYTDTQYF

length: 14
V: TRBV6-2/TRBV6-3
size: NA
D: NA
J: TRBJ1-2
DNA: TGTGCCAGCACCCCCAGAGAGACAAACTTTTGCTACACCTTC
CDR3: CASTPRETNFCYTF

length: 16
V: TRBV4-1
size: few
D: TRBD2
J: TRBJ2-5
DNA: TGCGCCAGCAGCCAAGACTTAGCGGGGGGGCGCGAGACCCAGTACTTC
CDR3: CASSQDLAGGRETQYF

length: 13
V: TRBV2
size: many
D: TRBD1
J: TRBJ1-1
DNA: TGTGCCAGCAGCTCAGGGGGAAACACTGAAGCTTTCTTT
CDR3: CASSSGGNTEAFF

length: 16
V: TRBV3-1
size: few
D: NA
J: TRBJ2-1
DNA: TGTGCCAGCAGCCAACGTCTAGAAAGCCCCTACAATGAGCAGTTCTTC
CDR3: CASSQRLESPYNEQFF

length: 15
V: TRBV2
size: NA
D: TRBD1
J: TRBJ2-4
DNA: TGTGCCAGCAGCCGGGACAGGGGAGCCAAAAACATTCAGTACTTC
CDR3: CASSRDRGAKNIQYF

length: 15
V: TRBV28
size: few
D: TRBD2
J: TRBJ2-2
DNA: TGTGCCAGCTCCGGGGCTAGCGGATACACCGGGGAGCTGTTTTTT
CDR3: CASSGASGYTGELFF

length: 13
V: TRBV7-2
size: few
D: NA
J: TRBJ1-2
DNA: TGTGCCAGCAGCTTAGGAGGTTTTGGAGGCTACACCTTC
CDR3: CASSLGGFGGYTF

length: 16
V: TRBV12-3/TRBV12-4
size: few
D: NA
J: TRBJ2-1
DNA: TGTGCCAGCAGTCCCTTGGGGGCAGCTAGGAGGGATGAGCAGTTCTTC
CDR3: CASSPLGAARRDEQFF

length: 17
V: TRBV3-1
size: NA
D: NA
J: TRBJ1-5
DNA: TGTGCCGGCAGCCAAGATCCTACCGGACATAGCAATCAGCCCCAGCATTTT
CDR3: CAGSQDPTGHSNQPQHF

length: 14
V: TRBV2
size: NA
D: NA
J: TRBJ2-1
DNA: TGTGCCAGCAGTGAAGAGGGTTGGGGCAATGAGCAGTCCTTC
CDR3: CASSEEGWGNEQSF

length: 12
V: TRBV2
size: many
D: TRBD2
J: TRBJ2-3
DNA: TGTGCCAGCAATAGCGGGACAGATACGCAGTATTTT
CDR3: CASNSGTDTQYF

length: 15
V: TRBV6-1
size: many
D: TRBD1
J: TRBJ2-5
DNA: TGTGCCAGCAACCCCGACAGGGTGGGCCAAGAGACCCAGTACTTC
CDR3: CASNPDRVGQETQYF

length: 14
V: TRBV30
size: once
D: TRBD1
J: TRBJ1-5
DNA: TGTGCCTGGAAACGACAGGGGGCTGAACAGCCCCAGCATTTT
CDR3: CAWKRQGAEQPQHF

length: 15
V: TRBV18
size: few
D: NA
J: TRBJ2-3
DNA: TGTGCCAGCTCACCGATTATGGCTGACACAGATACGCAGTATTTT
CDR3: CASSPIMADTDTQYF

length: 15
V: TRBV27
size: many
D: TRBD2
J: TRBJ2-3
DNA: TGTGCCAGCAGCCATGGACTAGCGGGGTCAGATACGCAGTATTTT
CDR3: CASSHGLAGSDTQYF

length: 14
V: TRBV6-2/TRBV6-3
size: NA
D: NA
J: TRBJ1-1
DNA: TGTGCCAGCAGTTCTCACAGGGACGGTACTGAAACTTTCTTT
CDR3: CASSSHRDGTETFF